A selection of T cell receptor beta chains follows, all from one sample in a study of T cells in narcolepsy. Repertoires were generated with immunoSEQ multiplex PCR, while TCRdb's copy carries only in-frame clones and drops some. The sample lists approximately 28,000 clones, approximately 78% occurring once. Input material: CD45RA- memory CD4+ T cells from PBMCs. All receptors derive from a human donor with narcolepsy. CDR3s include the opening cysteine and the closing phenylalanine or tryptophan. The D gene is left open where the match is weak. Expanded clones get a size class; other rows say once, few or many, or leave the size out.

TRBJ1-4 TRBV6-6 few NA CASTWYIREKLFF TGTGCCAGCACCTGGTACATACGTGAAAAACTGTTTTTT
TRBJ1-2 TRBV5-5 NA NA CASSPLNRGQAYGYTF TGTGCCAGCAGCCCCCTTAACCGGGGACAAGCTTATGGCTACACCTTC
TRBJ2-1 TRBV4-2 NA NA CASSQGYNEQFF TGTGCCAGCAGCCAAGGCTACAATGAGCAGTTCTTC
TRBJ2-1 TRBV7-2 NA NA CASSSRTVYNEQFF TGTGCCAGCAGCTCCCGGACGGTCTACAATGAGCAGTTCTTC
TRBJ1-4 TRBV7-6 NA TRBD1 CASSSLPQGAGEKLFF TGTGCCAGCAGCTCTTTGCCACAGGGGGCAGGGGAAAAACTGTTTTTT
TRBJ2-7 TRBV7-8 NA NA CASSPTGRGREQYF TGTGCCAGCAGCCCCACGGGACGGGGCCGCGAGCAGTACTTC
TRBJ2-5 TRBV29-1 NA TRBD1 CSAPTGSQETQYF TGCAGCGCCCCGACAGGGTCCCAAGAGACCCAGTACTTC
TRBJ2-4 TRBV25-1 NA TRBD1 CASRSGQGRGGAKNIQYF TGTGCCAGCAGGTCGGGACAGGGGCGCGGTGGTGCCAAAAACATTCAGTACTTC
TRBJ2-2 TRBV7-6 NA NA CASSLGPRTGELFF TGTGCCAGCAGCTTAGGGCCCCGCACCGGGGAGCTGTTTTTT
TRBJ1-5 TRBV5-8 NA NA CASSSATGTHDQPQHF TGTGCCAGCAGCTCCGCGACCGGGACACATGATCAGCCCCAGCATTTT
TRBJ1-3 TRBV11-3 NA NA CASRQQGLGNTIYF TGTGCCAGCAGACAGCAGGGGCTTGGAAACACCATATATTTT
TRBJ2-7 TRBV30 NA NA CAWSVGRGQGRHEQYF TGTGCCTGGAGTGTAGGGCGCGGCCAGGGGCGGCACGAGCAGTACTTC
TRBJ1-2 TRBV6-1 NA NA CASSKQTGSKIGYTF TGTGCCAGCAGCAAGCAAACAGGGTCTAAGATTGGCTACACCTTC
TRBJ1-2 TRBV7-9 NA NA CASSLNREGGYTF TGTGCCAGCAGCTTAAACAGGGAGGGAGGCTACACCTTC
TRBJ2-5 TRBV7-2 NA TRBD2 CASRLGGEAWETQYF TGTGCCAGCCGCTTGGGGGGGGAGGCATGGGAGACCCAGTACTTC
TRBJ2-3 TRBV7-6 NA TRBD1 CASSIGGEGATDTQYF TGTGCCAGCAGCATAGGGGGCGAGGGGGCCACAGATACGCAGTATTTT
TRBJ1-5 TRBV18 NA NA CASSPQGRGNQPQHF TGTGCCAGCTCACCGCAAGGAAGGGGCAATCAGCCCCAGCATTTT
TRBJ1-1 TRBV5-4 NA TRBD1 CASSSDRGVMNTEAFF TGTGCCAGCAGCTCGGACAGGGGCGTTATGAACACTGAAGCTTTCTTT
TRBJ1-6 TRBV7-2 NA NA CASSFKGSDSPLHF TGTGCCAGCAGCTTCAAGGGAAGTGATTCACCCCTCCACTTT
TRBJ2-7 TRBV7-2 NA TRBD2 CASSLGGGSREQYF TGTGCCAGCAGCCTCGGCGGGGGGTCGAGAGAGCAGTACTTC